This T cell receptor (beta chain) was found in a study of CD8+ T cells in alopecia areata. Study-level information: Tofacitinib continued for 6 to 18 months and was then withheld for 6 months.

This clone is medium-sized by share. Its specificity is not known. Looked up from germline, CDR1 is SNHLY and CDR2 is FYNNEI. V dropped 7 bases and J dropped 3; count of bases not matched to a gene: 10. This CDR3 comprises 16 residues. Study-wide findings and caveats: Scalp and blood samples kept many expanded lesional clones throughout tofacitinib. Scalp clonality and expanded CD8+ clones among the top 100 were significantly decreased by tofacitinib.

Extracted RNA was reverse transcribed into cDNA, the sequencing template. Sequencing was performed with immunoSEQ multiplex PCR; in TCRdb, only in-frame clones are kept and a portion is missing. The sample holds about 120,000 clones, 53% seen once. Treatment denoted: oral pan-JAK inhibitor, 5-10 mg twice daily. Both CD4+ and CD8+ T cells were separated by sorting PBMCs. V is TRBV2 and J is TRBJ2-1; 9 bases agree with TRBD2. The TCR originated in a human donor with alopecia areata. The specimen comprised CD4+ T cells sorted from blood, sampled at week 4, from a patient treated with tofacitinib. The CDR3 DNA sequence: TGTGCCAGCAACAACGGTTTAGCGGGAGTCTACAATGAGCAGTTCTTC. It is translated as CASNNGLAGVYNEQFF.